This is a list of T cell receptor beta chains from one sample in a study of long-term antiretroviral therapy in people with HIV. Sequencing used immunoSEQ multiplex PCR; TCRdb keeps in-frame clones, though not all of them. This table has around 19,000 clones, approximately 87% appearing once. The material was unsorted PBMCs, obtained 2.6 years after starting antiretroviral therapy. These receptors were obtained from a woman in her 50s with HIV. CDR3s include the opening cysteine and the closing phenylalanine or tryptophan. D genes are given only for firm matches. Clone size, where shown, is once, few, many, or a class for clones that have expanded.

size: .
V: TRBV7-8
J: TRBJ2-7
D: .
DNA: TGTGCCAGCAGCTCCCAAACCACAGGGCTCTACGAGCAGTACTTC
CDR3: CASSSQTTGLYEQYF

size: .
V: TRBV7-8
J: TRBJ2-3
D: .
DNA: TGTGCCGTGGCCGGGTACGGCACAGATACGCAGTATTTT
CDR3: CAVAGYGTDTQYF

size: .
V: TRBV5-1
J: TRBJ1-1
D: TRBD1
DNA: TGCGCCAGCAGCTTGGGGGACAGGGAATCCCATGAAGCTTTCTTT
CDR3: CASSLGDRESHEAFF

size: .
V: TRBV9
J: TRBJ1-1
D: TRBD1
DNA: TGTGCCAGCAGCCCCGTTACAGGGGGCGTATCTGAAGCTTTCTTT
CDR3: CASSPVTGGVSEAFF

size: .
V: TRBV2
J: TRBJ2-1
D: .
DNA: TGTGCCAGCAGTGAGGGGCCGGGCGGTTACAATGAGCAGTTCTTC
CDR3: CASSEGPGGYNEQFF

size: .
V: TRBV21-1
J: TRBJ1-5
D: .
DNA: TGTGCCAGCAGCTATCGCGAGGGGTTCAGCAATCAGCCCCAGCATTTT
CDR3: CASSYREGFSNQPQHF

size: .
V: TRBV12-2
J: TRBJ2-1
D: .
DNA: TGTGCAAGTCGCTTATGCGGGAGGAGCTCCTACAATGAGCAGTTCTTC
CDR3: CASRLCGRSSYNEQFF

size: .
V: TRBV6-1
J: TRBJ2-7
D: .
DNA: TGTGCCAGCATGGGGGCCTTGGAGCAGTACTTC
CDR3: CASMGALEQYF

size: .
V: TRBV28
J: TRBJ2-7
D: .
DNA: TGTGCCAGCAGACGTCGGCGCGACGAGCAGTACTTC
CDR3: CASRRRRDEQYF

size: .
V: TRBV7-2
J: TRBJ2-2
D: TRBD2
DNA: TGTGCCAGCAGCTTGCCGGGACTAGCGGGAGGTTGGACCGGGGAGCTGTTTTTT
CDR3: CASSLPGLAGGWTGELFF

size: .
V: TRBV29-1
J: TRBJ2-7
D: .
DNA: TGCAGCGTTGAAAAGGGGACATCGACGGACTCCTACGAGCAGTACTTC
CDR3: CSVEKGTSTDSYEQYF

size: .
V: TRBV9
J: TRBJ1-3
D: .
DNA: TGTGCCAGCAGCGAGGGAGTGACACCGGGAACAGGAAACACCATATATTTT
CDR3: CASSEGVTPGTGNTIYF

size: .
V: TRBV7-2
J: TRBJ1-5
D: .
DNA: TGTGCCAGCAGCCCTCCGGACAGCAATAGCAATCAGCCCCAGCATTTT
CDR3: CASSPPDSNSNQPQHF

size: .
V: TRBV18
J: TRBJ2-1
D: .
DNA: TGTGCCAGCTCACCAGGGAGGCTAGCCAGGGACAATGAGCAGTTCTTC
CDR3: CASSPGRLARDNEQFF

size: .
V: TRBV7-9
J: TRBJ2-1
D: TRBD2
DNA: TGTGCCAGCAGCTTGGGGGCTAGCGGGAGCGATGAGCAGTTCTTC
CDR3: CASSLGASGSDEQFF

size: .
V: TRBV6-1
J: TRBJ2-5
D: TRBD1
DNA: TGTGCCAGCAGTGATTCGACAGGGGGCAGAGAGACCCAGTACTTC
CDR3: CASSDSTGGRETQYF

size: .
V: TRBV5-6
J: TRBJ2-1
D: .
DNA: TGTGCCAGCAGCTTGGGGGGAGCGGCTTACAATGAGCAGTTCTTC
CDR3: CASSLGGAAYNEQFF

size: .
V: TRBV27
J: TRBJ2-7
D: .
DNA: TGTGCCAGCAGTCCCGGGGTGAGCTCCTACGAGCAGTACTTC
CDR3: CASSPGVSSYEQYF

size: .
V: TRBV20-1
J: TRBJ2-5
D: TRBD2
DNA: TGCTCCGGACTAGCGCAAGAGACCCAGTACTTC
CDR3: CSGLAQETQYF

size: .
V: TRBV5-1
J: TRBJ2-1
D: TRBD2
DNA: TGCGCCAGCAGCTTGTCCGGGACTAGCTCATACAATGAGCAGTTCTTC
CDR3: CASSLSGTSSYNEQFF

size: .
V: TRBV5-1
J: TRBJ1-1
D: .
DNA: TGCGCCAGCAGCTCCATGGTCGGACGGATGAACACTGAAGCTTTCTTT
CDR3: CASSSMVGRMNTEAFF

size: .
V: TRBV11-1
J: TRBJ2-1
D: .
DNA: TGTGCCAGCAGCTACAGGGGCCGGGGGAACAATGAGCAGTTCTTC
CDR3: CASSYRGRGNNEQFF

size: .
V: TRBV5-4
J: TRBJ2-7
D: .
DNA: TGTGCCAGCAGCTTGGTCGGGGACTCCTACGAGCAGTACTTC
CDR3: CASSLVGDSYEQYF

size: .
V: TRBV4-3
J: TRBJ2-7
D: .
DNA: TGCGCCAGCAGCCAAGCCTGGGCGGCAGACTCCTACGAGCAGTACTTC
CDR3: CASSQAWAADSYEQYF

size: .
V: TRBV7-8
J: TRBJ2-7
D: .
DNA: TGTGCCAGCAGCTTATCCGCGCAGGCCTCAGGCTACGAGCAGTACTTC
CDR3: CASSLSAQASGYEQYF

size: .
V: TRBV4-3
J: TRBJ2-1
D: .
DNA: TGCGCCAGCAGCCAATATGGCAGCGTCGATGAGCAGTTCTTC
CDR3: CASSQYGSVDEQFF

size: .
V: TRBV2
J: TRBJ2-5
D: .
DNA: TGTGCCAGCAGGAGGGACACGTACCAAGAGACCCAGTACTTC
CDR3: CASRRDTYQETQYF

size: .
V: TRBV7-7
J: TRBJ2-2
D: TRBD2
DNA: TGTGCTAGCAGCTTAGATCCAGCGGGGTCCACCGGGGAGCTGTTTTTT
CDR3: CASSLDPAGSTGELFF

size: .
V: TRBV6-5
J: TRBJ1-1
D: .
DNA: TGTGCCAGCAGTTACTCGGCAGGGGATTGGAACACTGAAGCTTTCTTT
CDR3: CASSYSAGDWNTEAFF

size: .
V: TRBV5-1
J: TRBJ2-5
D: .
DNA: TGCGCCAGCAGCTTGGTTAGCGGCAGAGAGACCCAGTACTTC
CDR3: CASSLVSGRETQYF

size: .
V: TRBV18
J: TRBJ2-3
D: TRBD2
DNA: TGTGCCAGCTCACCACAAGAGACTAGCGGAGGAGGGGATACGCAGTATTTT
CDR3: CASSPQETSGGGDTQYF

size: .
V: TRBV5-1
J: TRBJ2-5
D: TRBD1
DNA: TGCGCCAGCAGCTCCGGGACAGGGATCACTACTGCAGAGACCCAGTACTTC
CDR3: CASSSGTGITTAETQYF

size: .
V: TRBV6-1
J: TRBJ2-7
D: TRBD1
DNA: TGTGCCAGCAGTGAAACAGGGGGTAGCGAGCAGTACTTC
CDR3: CASSETGGSEQYF

size: .
V: TRBV10-3
J: TRBJ1-1
D: .
DNA: TGTGCCATCAGTGAGTCGAAGGGCAACACTGAAGCTTTCTTT
CDR3: CAISESKGNTEAFF

size: .
V: TRBV27
J: TRBJ2-1
D: TRBD2
DNA: TGTGCCAGCAGTTTATGGCTAGCGGGAGGTAATGAGCAGTTCTTC
CDR3: CASSLWLAGGNEQFF

size: .
V: TRBV27
J: TRBJ2-3
D: TRBD1
DNA: TGTGCCAGCAGTTCAGGACAGGGTTGGCCAGATACGCAGTATTTT
CDR3: CASSSGQGWPDTQYF

size: once
V: TRBV29-1
J: TRBJ2-3
D: .
DNA: TGCAGCGCTCTGGTGGGGGTGGAATCCTTCACAGATACGCAGTATTTT
CDR3: CSALVGVESFTDTQYF

size: .
V: TRBV4-2
J: TRBJ2-1
D: TRBD2
DNA: TGTGCCAGCAGCCAGGAAGTAGCGGGAGCCTACAATGAGCAGTTCTTC
CDR3: CASSQEVAGAYNEQFF

size: .
V: TRBV7-3
J: TRBJ2-1
D: .
DNA: TGTGCCAGCAGCCAAAGAAGGGACAATGAGCAGTTCTTC
CDR3: CASSQRRDNEQFF

size: .
V: TRBV5-5
J: TRBJ2-7
D: TRBD2
DNA: TGTGCCAGCAGCCTGACTAGCCGGACCTACGAGCAGTACTTC
CDR3: CASSLTSRTYEQYF

size: .
V: TRBV27
J: TRBJ2-7
D: TRBD2
DNA: TGTGCCAGCAGTTTCCGACCGGGAGGGTACGAGCAGTACTTC
CDR3: CASSFRPGGYEQYF

size: .
V: TRBV14
J: TRBJ1-2
D: .
DNA: TGTGCCAGCAGCTGGACGACAGTCGGCTACACCTTC
CDR3: CASSWTTVGYTF

size: .
V: TRBV10-3
J: TRBJ1-5
D: .
DNA: TGTGCCATCAGTGGTAGCAATCAGCCCCAGCATTTT
CDR3: CAISGSNQPQHF

size: once
V: TRBV4-2
J: TRBJ2-7
D: .
DNA: TGTGCCAGCAGCCAAGAAGGGAGCCAGGCCTACGAGCAGTACTTC
CDR3: CASSQEGSQAYEQYF

size: .
V: TRBV6-6
J: TRBJ1-3
D: .
DNA: TGTGCCAGCAGTTACACGGGGGACACCATATATTTT
CDR3: CASSYTGDTIYF

size: .
V: TRBV27
J: TRBJ2-7
D: .
DNA: TGTGCCAGCAGTAAATACAGGGTCAGCGAGCAGTACTTC
CDR3: CASSKYRVSEQYF

size: .
V: TRBV5-1
J: TRBJ2-7
D: TRBD2
DNA: TGCGCCAGCAGCTTGGGGACTAGCGGGAGGGCCCGTGGATCCTACGAGCAGTACTTC
CDR3: CASSLGTSGRARGSYEQYF

size: .
V: TRBV10-1
J: TRBJ1-5
D: TRBD1
DNA: TGCGCCAGCAGTGCGCGGACAGGGAAAAGCAATCAGCCCCAGCATTTT
CDR3: CASSARTGKSNQPQHF

size: .
V: TRBV6-5
J: TRBJ1-5
D: .
DNA: TGTGCCAGCAGTTATTGGTACAGCGGCAATCAGCCCCAGCATTTT
CDR3: CASSYWYSGNQPQHF